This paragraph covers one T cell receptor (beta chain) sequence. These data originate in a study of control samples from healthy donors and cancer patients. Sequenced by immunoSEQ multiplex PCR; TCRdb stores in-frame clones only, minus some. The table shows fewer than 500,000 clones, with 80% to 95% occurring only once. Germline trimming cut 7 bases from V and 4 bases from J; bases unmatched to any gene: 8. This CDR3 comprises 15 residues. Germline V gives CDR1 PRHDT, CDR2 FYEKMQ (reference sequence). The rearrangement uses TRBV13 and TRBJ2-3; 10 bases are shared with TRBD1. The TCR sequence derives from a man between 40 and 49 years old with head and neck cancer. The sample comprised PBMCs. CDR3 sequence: CASTITGTGADTQYF. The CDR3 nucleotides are TGTGCCAGCACAATAACCGGGACAGGGGCAGATACGCAGTATTTT.